This T cell receptor beta chain was sequenced for a study of T cell changes during pregnancy in multiple sclerosis. From germline, CDR1 is GTSNPN and CDR2 SVGIG (reference sequence). Trimming stripped 6 bases from V and 0 bases from J, with 12 bases between. The CDR3 has 14 residues. Using immunoSEQ multiplex PCR, the repertoire was profiled, and TCRdb retains in-frame clones only, with some absent. The repertoire holds more than 20,000 clones, about 91% seen once, with 0.6% to 0.85% in the top ten. The clonotype comes from a female donor with multiple sclerosis, enrolled in a pregnancy study. The specimen was CD4+ T cells from peripheral blood mononuclear cells, collected in the third trimester of pregnancy. This chain joins TRBV30 and TRBJ1-3; a possible D gene is TRBD1 (5 bases). CDR3 DNA sequence: TGTGCCTGTAACAGGTGGAGCTCTGGAAACACCATATATTTT. As protein: CACNRWSSGNTIYF.